One sample yielded the 27 T cell receptor beta chains listed below, sequenced in a study of OX40 agonist ivuxolimab in advanced cancers. Sequencing was performed with immunoSEQ multiplex PCR; in TCRdb, only in-frame clones are kept and a portion is missing. The sample holds 70,000 to 95,000 clones, approximately 86% seen once. The material sequenced was CD4+ or CD8+ T cells sorted from blood, taken in a trial of the OX40 agonist ivuxolimab. These TCRs come from an adult with an advanced solid tumor such as melanoma, head and neck, liver or kidney cancer.

The rearrangement links TRBV28 to TRBJ2-3; D is undetermined. The germline gives CDR1 MDHEN, CDR2 SYDVKM. The CDR3 is 15 amino acids. Trimming removed 5 bases at V and 0 bases at J, with 12 bases between. The CDR3 spells CASSPTHSSTDTQYF. CDR3 bases: TGTGCCAGCAGTCCGACACACTCTAGCACAGATACGCAGTATTTT. Using reference TRBV28 and TRBJ2-3 for the parts outside the CDR3, the full variable domain is DVKVTQSSRYLVKRTGEKVFLECVQDMDHENMFWYRQDPGLGLRLIYFSYDVKMKEKGDIPEGYSVSREKKERFSLILESASTNQTSMYLCASSPTHSSTDTQYFGPGTRLTVL.

As DNA, the CDR3 is TGTGCCAGCAGCTTAGGAGGGTTTCGGACTAGCGGGTTCTACGAGCAGTACTTC. Amino acid sequence: CASSLGGFRTSGFYEQYF. V and J are TRBV7-8 and TRBJ2-7, with 11 nucleotides matching TRBD2. The CDR3 covers 18 residues. Trimming took 1 base from V and 3 from J; bases not matched to a gene: 11. The germline CDR1 and CDR2 sequences are SGHVS and FQNEAQ. The full variable domain, its missing parts supplied by reference TRBV7-8 and TRBJ2-7, is GAGVSQSPRYKVAKRGQDVALRCDPISGHVSLFWYQQALGQGPEFLTYFQNEAQLDKSGLPSDRFFAERPEGSVSTLKIQRTQQEDSAVYLCASSLGGFRTSGFYEQYFGPGTRLTVT.

This clone was seen a single time. The chain carries TRBV19 and TRBJ2-1, with D possibly TRBD1 on 7 matching bases. V lost 3 bases and J lost 8, with 11 bases in between. The V gene's germline CDR1 is LNHDA and CDR2 SQIVND (reference sequence). This CDR3 is built from 13 residues. CDR3 sequence reads: CASSIAGGYEQFF. The DNA of the CDR3 is TGTGCCAGTAGTATCGCAGGGGGGTATGAGCAGTTCTTC. Using reference TRBV19 and TRBJ2-1 for the parts outside the CDR3, the full variable domain is DGGITQSPKYLFRKEGQNVTLSCEQNLNHDAMYWYRQDPGQGLRLIYYSQIVNDFQKGDIAEGYSVSREKKESFPLTVTSAQKNPTAFYLCASSIAGGYEQFFGPGTRLTVL.

The chain employs TRBV18 and TRBJ1-2, with 9 bases aligning to TRBD1. The ends lost 6 bases at V and 0 bases at J; junction bases unmatched: 8. Per germline, CDR1 KGHSH and CDR2 LQKENI. The CDR3 sequence is 16 residues long. CDR3 DNA: TGTGCCAGCTCCCCGGGACAGGGTCGGACTAACTATGGCTACACCTTC. Amino acids: CASSPGQGRTNYGYTF.

The V call is TRBV18, the J call TRBJ1-5; the D gene is possibly TRBD1 (5 bases). The germline CDR1 and CDR2 sequences are KGHSH and LQKENI. The V gene lost 6 bases and the J gene lost 4 bases, with 10 bases spanning the gap. This CDR3 comprises 13 residues. In DNA form, the CDR3 reads TGTGCCAGCTCTGGGACGGGGAATCAGCCCCAGCATTTT. Translated: CASSGTGNQPQHF.

The CDR3 loop reads CASSRGQGVWVYNEQFF. The DNA of the CDR3 is TGTGCCAGTAGTAGGGGGCAGGGGGTGTGGGTTTACAATGAGCAGTTCTTC. This chain joins TRBV19 and TRBJ2-1; 7 bases are a match to TRBD1. The V gene end was trimmed by 4 bases and the J gene end by 4 bases; junction bases not matched to a gene: 13. The CDR3 contains 17 residues. From germline, CDR1 is LNHDA and CDR2 SQIVND (reference sequence).

The chain is built from TRBV4-2 and TRBJ2-7; either TRBD1 or TRBD2 may fit D (6 bases each). Germline values: CDR1 LGHNA, CDR2 YNFKEQ. The CDR3 totals 15 residues. Trimming cost V 0 bases and J 7 bases, with 16 bases left between them. The CDR3 sequence: CASSQDPAGAGEQYF. CDR3 nucleotides: TGTGCCAGCAGCCAAGATCCGGCAGGGGCGGGGGAGCAGTACTTC.

V and J are TRBV5-1 and TRBJ2-7; no reliable D call. CDR1 is SGHRS, CDR2 YFSETQ, per germline. The CDR3 has 16 amino acids. V was pared by 1 base and J by 0 bases, with 14 bases between. The CDR3 bases are TGCGCCAGCAGCTTGTCCGGACGGCCGAGCTCCTACGAGCAGTACTTC. Translated: CASSLSGRPSSYEQYF.

CDR3 bases: TGTGCCAGCAGTTTAAGCCAGGGATATGGCTACACCTTC. It translates to CASSLSQGYGYTF. This sequence joins TRBV28 and TRBJ1-2, with a possible D match to TRBD1 (5 bases). CDR3 size: 13 residues. In germline, CDR1 is MDHEN, CDR2 SYDVKM. Trimming pared 2 bases from V and 5 bases from J, leaving 9 bases between.

The gene calls are TRBV7-2 and TRBJ2-2; the match to TRBD1 covers 10 bases. From germline, CDR1 is SGHTA and CDR2 FQGNSA. The V gene end was trimmed by 5 bases and the J gene end by 6 bases; junction bases not matched to a gene: 6. This CDR3 region has 15 residues. The CDR3 loop is CASSQGTGVPGELFF. CDR3 nucleotides: TGTGCCAGCAGCCAGGGGACAGGGGTGCCCGGGGAGCTGTTTTTT. The full variable domain, with the rest looked up from reference TRBV7-2 and TRBJ2-2, is GAGVSQSPSNKVTEKGKDVELRCDPISGHTALYWYRQSLGQGLEFLIYFQGNSAPDKSGLPSDRFSAERTGGSVSTLTIQRTQQEDSAVYLCASSQGTGVPGELFFGEGSRLTVL.

A few counts support this clone. The chain has TRBV7-9 and TRBJ1-4, with TRBD1 matching over 9 bases. Losses at the gene ends were 4 bases for V and 6 bases for J; bases not matched to a gene: 3. The CDR3 is made up of 14 amino acids. Germline V gene lookup returns CDR1 SEHNR and CDR2 FQNEAQ (reference sequence). Written as DNA, the CDR3 is TGTGCCAGCAGCTCGACAGGGGGGTATGAAAAACTGTTTTTT. Its translation is CASSSTGGYEKLFF.

CDR3 protein: CASSEPAGAQYF. CDR3 nucleotide sequence: TGTGCCAGCAGTGAACCAGCGGGAGCGCAGTATTTT. This chain connects TRBV25-1 to TRBJ2-3, with 8 bases that match TRBD2. Per germline, CDR1 MGHDK and CDR2 SYGVNS. With 2 bases clipped from V and 10 bases from J, the junction kept 2 bases outside the gene matches. The CDR3 loop spans 12 amino acids.

This clone came up once. The chain uses TRBV30 and TRBJ1-1; TRBD1 is a possible D gene (6 bases). The CDR3 length is 17 residues. Between the trimmed V and J ends, which lost 3 bases and 1 base, there was a span of 21 bases. Germline CDR1 is GTSNPN and CDR2 is SVGIG (reference sequence). The CDR3 sequence is CAWSRGPVVGSNTEAFF. The CDR3 DNA reads as TGTGCCTGGAGCAGGGGCCCTGTAGTCGGGTCGAACACTGAAGCTTTCTTT. Supplemented by reference TRBV30 and TRBJ1-1, the full variable domain reads SQTIHQWPATLVQPVGSPLSLECTVEGTSNPNLYWYRQAAGRGLQLLFYSVGIGQISSEVPQNLSASRPQDRQFILSSKKLLLSDSGFYLCAWSRGPVVGSNTEAFFGQGTRLTVV.

CDR3 DNA sequence: TGTGCCAGCAGCTTAGTAAAAAGGGGTAAAGGGGATAAGTACGAGCAGTACTTC. Its translation is CASSLVKRGKGDKYEQYF. The genes are TRBV11-2 and TRBJ2-7; the D gene is possibly TRBD1 (5 bases). Germline CDR1 and CDR2: SGHAT and FQNNGV. There are 18 residues in the CDR3. Trimming removed 1 base from V and 4 bases from J, with 23 bases in between. Drawing the rest from reference TRBV11-2 and TRBJ2-7, the complete variable domain is EAGVAQSPRYKIIEKRQSVAFWCNPISGHATLYWYQQILGQGPKLLIQFQNNGVVDDSQLPKDRFSAERLKGVDSTLKIQPAKLEDSAVYLCASSLVKRGKGDKYEQYFGPGTRLTVT.

The V and J genes are TRBV5-1 and TRBJ2-1, with D perhaps TRBD2 (6 bases). This CDR3 comprises 15 residues. Germline CDR1 is SGHRS and CDR2 is YFSETQ. The ends were cut back, 0 bases at V and 0 bases at J, with 7 bases in the middle. CDR3 nucleotide sequence: TGCGCCAGCAGCTTGGGCGGGGACTCCTACAATGAGCAGTTCTTC. Its translation is CASSLGGDSYNEQFF.

This clone was observed a single time. This sequence joins TRBV2 and TRBJ1-6; 11 bases are a match to TRBD1. CDR1 SNHLY and CDR2 FYNNEI come from the germline V gene. V shed 5 bases and J 10 bases; nucleotides not matched to a gene: 4. The CDR3 is 14 amino acids. The CDR3 nucleotides are TGTGCCAGCAGTTGGGGACAGGGGGGATCACCCCTCCACTTT. Protein sequence: CASSWGQGGSPLHF.

This sequence joins TRBV9 and TRBJ1-1, with D tentatively TRBD1 (5 bases). CDR1 and CDR2 (germline): SGDLS, YYNGEE. The V end was cut by 4 bases, the J end by 1 base, with 14 bases between. The CDR3 sequence is 15 residues long. The CDR3: CASSFSTGGNTEAFF. For the CDR3, the DNA is TGTGCCAGCAGCTTTTCGACGGGGGGGAACACTGAAGCTTTCTTT.

This rearrangement joins TRBV2 to TRBJ2-2; 12 bases fit TRBD2. J lost 7 bases, V lost 8 bases, and 5 bases had no gene match. Germline CDR1 reads SNHLY; CDR2 reads FYNNEI. The CDR3 has 14 amino acids. The CDR3, as DNA: TGTGCCAGCCGCAGACTAGCGGGAGTCGGGGAGCTGTTTTTT. Encoded protein: CASRRLAGVGELFF.

This chain links TRBV7-2 with TRBJ2-7; TRBD1 agrees at 10 bases. Germline CDR1 SGHTA, CDR2 FQGNSA. V lost 3 bases to trimming and J lost 6 bases; unmatched junction nucleotides: 8. The length of the CDR3 is 15 residues. The DNA for the CDR3 is TGTGCCAGCAGCTTGAGCGGGACAGGGGCCGGCGAGCAGTACTTC. Its protein product is CASSLSGTGAGEQYF.

This chain links TRBV11-2 with TRBJ2-7, with D possibly called TRBD1 or TRBD2 (5 bases each). V was shortened by 4 bases and J by 0 bases, with 13 bases between the two germline ends. Germline V gene lookup returns CDR1 SGHAT and CDR2 FQNNGV. CDR3 length equals 15 residues. Here the CDR3 DNA reads TGTGCCAGCAGCTCGGGGCAGGCAAGCTCCTACGAGCAGTACTTC. Its protein product is CASSSGQASSYEQYF.

This clone has just one count. One end of the junction fails to match germline, which may point to a read error. Here the CDR3 DNA reads TGTGCTAGCAGTCCCGGGACAGGGGGGACCGGGGAGCTGTTTTTT. As protein: CASSPGTGGTGELFF. The V and J genes are TRBV7-7 and TRBJ2-2; 11 bases align to TRBD1. Per germline, CDR1 SSHAT and CDR2 FNYEAQ (reference sequence). There are 15 residues in the CDR3.

The chain uses TRBV18 and TRBJ1-1, with 8 bases lining up with TRBD1. V gave up 6 bases and J gave up 5 bases; unmatched junction bases: 8. The germline CDR1 and CDR2 sequences are KGHSH and LQKENI. The CDR3 sequence is 14 residues long. Here the CDR3 reads CASSLQGGETEAFF. CDR3 DNA sequence: TGTGCCAGCTCTCTACAGGGGGGCGAGACTGAAGCTTTCTTT.

This clone came up once. The chain uses TRBV11-2 and TRBJ2-1, with 9 bases identical to TRBD2. The CDR3 runs 16 residues. Trimming took 0 bases from V and 6 from J; bases not matched to a gene: 6. CDR1 is SGHAT and CDR2 is FQNNGV in the germline V gene. CDR3 nucleotide sequence: TGTGCCAGCAGCTTAGAGACTAGCGGTGCCCGCAATGAGCAGTTCTTC. Its translation: CASSLETSGARNEQFF. Full variable domain (remainder filled in from reference TRBV11-2 and TRBJ2-1): EAGVAQSPRYKIIEKRQSVAFWCNPISGHATLYWYQQILGQGPKLLIQFQNNGVVDDSQLPKDRFSAERLKGVDSTLKIQPAKLEDSAVYLCASSLETSGARNEQFFGPGTRLTVL.

The gene calls are TRBV5-1 and TRBJ1-1; 9 bases line up with TRBD1. The V segment lost 3 bases and the J segment 4 bases; nucleotides outside the gene matches: 10. CDR3 length equals 16 residues. Germline values: CDR1 SGHRS, CDR2 YFSETQ. The CDR3 DNA reads as TGCGCCAGCAGCTCGAACCCGGGACAGGGCCTCACTGAAGCTTTCTTT. Its translation: CASSSNPGQGLTEAFF.

In nucleotides, the CDR3 is TGTGCCAGCTCACCAGGGACAGGATATAGCGAGCAGTACTTC. As protein: CASSPGTGYSEQYF. The genes are TRBV18 and TRBJ2-7; 8 nucleotides align to TRBD1. The germline V gene encodes CDR1 KGHSH and CDR2 LQKENI. There are 14 residues in the CDR3. V lost 2 bases and J lost 6; bases outside the gene matches: 6.

This clone was seen more than once but under ten times. The rearrangement uses TRBV6-6 and TRBJ2-5; TRBD1 agrees at 7 bases. The CDR3 has 11 residues. V lost 6 bases and J lost 9; bases outside the gene matches: 4. CDR1 is MNHNY and CDR2 is SVGAGI in the germline V gene (reference sequence). The CDR3, as DNA: TGTGCCAGCAGAAGACAGGGAGCCCAGTACTTC. It specifies CASRRQGAQYF.

This clone was recorded only once. The chain couples TRBV5-6 to TRBJ2-5; D possibly uses TRBD1 or TRBD2 (5 bases each). Trimming removed 2 bases at V and 0 bases at J, with 17 bases between. There are 17 residues in the CDR3. CDR1 and CDR2 from the germline V gene are SGHDT and YYEEEE. The CDR3 spells CASSFLFGAEYQETQYF. CDR3 in DNA: TGTGCCAGCAGCTTCCTATTCGGGGCCGAGTACCAAGAGACCCAGTACTTC.